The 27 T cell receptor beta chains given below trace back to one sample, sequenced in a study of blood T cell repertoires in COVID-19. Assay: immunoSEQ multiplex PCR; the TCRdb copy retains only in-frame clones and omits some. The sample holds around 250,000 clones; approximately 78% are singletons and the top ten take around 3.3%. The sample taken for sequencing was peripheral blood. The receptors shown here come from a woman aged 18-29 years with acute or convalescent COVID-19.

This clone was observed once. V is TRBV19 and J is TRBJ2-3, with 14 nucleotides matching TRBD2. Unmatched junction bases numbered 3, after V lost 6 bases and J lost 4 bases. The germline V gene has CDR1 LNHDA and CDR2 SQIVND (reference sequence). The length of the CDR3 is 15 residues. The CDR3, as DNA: TGTGCCAGTAGCAGGGGACTAGCGGGAGCAGATACGCAGTATTTT. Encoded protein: CASSRGLAGADTQYF.

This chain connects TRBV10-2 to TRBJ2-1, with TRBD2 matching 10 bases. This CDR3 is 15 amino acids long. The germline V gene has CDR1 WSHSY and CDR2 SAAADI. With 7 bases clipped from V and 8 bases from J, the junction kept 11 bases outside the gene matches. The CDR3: CASNFGGLATDEQFF. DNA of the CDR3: TGCGCCAGCAATTTTGGGGGACTAGCGACGGATGAGCAGTTCTTC.

CDR3 DNA: TGCGCCAGCAGCCAAGGGACAGGGCCCTACGAGCAGTACTTC. Its protein product is CASSQGTGPYEQYF. The chain uses TRBV4-3 and TRBJ2-7, with 8 bases aligning to TRBD1. V shed 1 base and J 2 bases; nucleotides not matched to a gene: 1. CDR3 size: 14 residues. Germline-derived CDR1 and CDR2 are LGHNA and YSLEER.

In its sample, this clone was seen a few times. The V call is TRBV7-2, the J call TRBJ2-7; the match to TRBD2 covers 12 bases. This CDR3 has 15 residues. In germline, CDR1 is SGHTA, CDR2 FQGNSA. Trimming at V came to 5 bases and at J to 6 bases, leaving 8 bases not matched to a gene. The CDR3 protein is CASSVPGLAGREQYF. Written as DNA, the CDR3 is TGTGCCAGCAGCGTACCGGGACTAGCGGGCCGCGAGCAGTACTTC. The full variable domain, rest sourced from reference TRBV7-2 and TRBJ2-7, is GAGVSQSPSNKVTEKGKDVELRCDPISGHTALYWYRQSLGQGLEFLIYFQGNSAPDKSGLPSDRFSAERTGGSVSTLTIQRTQQEDSAVYLCASSVPGLAGREQYFGPGTRLTVT.

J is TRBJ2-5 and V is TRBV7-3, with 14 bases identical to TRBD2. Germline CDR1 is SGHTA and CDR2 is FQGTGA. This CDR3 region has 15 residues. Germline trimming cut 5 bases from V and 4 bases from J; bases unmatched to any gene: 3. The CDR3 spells CASSPGTSGGETQYF. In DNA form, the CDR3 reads TGTGCCAGCAGCCCAGGGACTAGCGGGGGAGAGACCCAGTACTTC.

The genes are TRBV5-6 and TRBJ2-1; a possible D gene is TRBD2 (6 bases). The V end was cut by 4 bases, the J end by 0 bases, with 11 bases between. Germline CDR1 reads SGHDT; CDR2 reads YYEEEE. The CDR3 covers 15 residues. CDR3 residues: CASSQVGSSYNEQFF. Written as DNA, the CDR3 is TGTGCCAGCAGCCAGGTCGGGAGCTCCTACAATGAGCAGTTCTTC. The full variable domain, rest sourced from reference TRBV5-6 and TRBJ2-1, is DAGVTQSPTHLIKTRGQQVTLRCSPKSGHDTVSWYQQALGQGPQFIFQYYEEEERQRGNFPDRFSGHQFPNYSSELNVNALLLGDSALYLCASSQVGSSYNEQFFGPGTRLTVL.

CDR3 residues: CATSAGKNTEAFF. The CDR3 coding sequence is TGTGCCACCAGTGCAGGAAAGAACACTGAAGCTTTCTTT. The chain has TRBV24-1 and TRBJ1-1; no firm D call. The germline CDR1 and CDR2 sequences are KGHDR and SFDVKD. This CDR3 comprises 13 residues. V lost 5 bases and J lost 1, with 7 bases in between.

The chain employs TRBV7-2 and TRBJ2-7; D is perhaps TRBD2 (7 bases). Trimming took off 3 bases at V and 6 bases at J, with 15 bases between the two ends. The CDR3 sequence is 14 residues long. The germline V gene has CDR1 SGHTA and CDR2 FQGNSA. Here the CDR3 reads CASSFSGGLSEQYF. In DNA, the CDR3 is TGTGCCAGCAGCTTCTCCGGGGGGCTCTCCGAGCAGTACTTC.

The CDR3 nucleotides are TGTGCCAGCAGTTTTGGGTTTCCGGAAATAGCCGGGCAGTACTTC. As protein: CASSFGFPEIAGQYF. The rearrangement links TRBV27 to TRBJ2-7; D not certain. CDR1 is MNHEY, CDR2 SMNVEV, per germline (reference sequence). The CDR3 covers 15 residues. V was clipped by 3 bases and J by 9 bases, with 21 bases between them.

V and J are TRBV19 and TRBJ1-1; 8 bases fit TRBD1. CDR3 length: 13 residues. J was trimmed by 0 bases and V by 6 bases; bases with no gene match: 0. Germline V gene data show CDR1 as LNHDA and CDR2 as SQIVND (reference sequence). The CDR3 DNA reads TGTGCCAGTAGGGGACAGGTGAACACTGAAGCTTTCTTT. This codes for CASRGQVNTEAFF.

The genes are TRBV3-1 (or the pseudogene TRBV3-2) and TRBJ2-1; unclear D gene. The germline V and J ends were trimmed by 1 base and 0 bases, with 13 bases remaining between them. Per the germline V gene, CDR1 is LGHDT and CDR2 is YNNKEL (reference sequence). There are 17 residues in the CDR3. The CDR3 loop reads CASSQGFRSSSYNEQFF. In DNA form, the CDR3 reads TGTGCCAGCAGCCAAGGCTTCCGTTCCAGCTCCTACAATGAGCAGTTCTTC.

CDR3 protein: CAIGQGEDEQFF. CDR3 bases: TGTGCCATTGGACAGGGGGAGGATGAGCAGTTCTTC. This chain uses TRBV10-3 with TRBJ2-1, with TRBD1 matching over 10 bases. J gave up 8 bases and V 9 bases, and 4 bases lay outside the gene matches. The germline CDR1 and CDR2 sequences are ENHRY and SYGVKD. The CDR3 totals 12 residues.

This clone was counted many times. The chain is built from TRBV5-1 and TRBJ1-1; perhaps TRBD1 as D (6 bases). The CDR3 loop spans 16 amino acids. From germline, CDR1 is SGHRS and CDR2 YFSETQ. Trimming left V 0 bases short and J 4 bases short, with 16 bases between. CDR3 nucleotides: TGCGCCAGCAGCTTGGGAGGGGGTCAGGTAGGCACTGAAGCTTTCTTT. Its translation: CASSLGGGQVGTEAFF.

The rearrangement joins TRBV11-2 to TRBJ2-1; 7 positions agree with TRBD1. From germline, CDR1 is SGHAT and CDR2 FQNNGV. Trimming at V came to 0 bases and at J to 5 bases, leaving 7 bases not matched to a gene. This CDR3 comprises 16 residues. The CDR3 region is CASSLERGLTHNEQFF. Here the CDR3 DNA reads TGTGCCAGCAGCTTAGAAAGGGGGCTGACCCACAATGAGCAGTTCTTC.

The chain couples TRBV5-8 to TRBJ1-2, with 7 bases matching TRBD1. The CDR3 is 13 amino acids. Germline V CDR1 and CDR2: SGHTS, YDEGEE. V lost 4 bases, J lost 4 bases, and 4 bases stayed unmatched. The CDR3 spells CASSETGLYGYTF. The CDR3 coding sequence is TGTGCCAGCAGCGAGACAGGGCTCTATGGCTACACCTTC.

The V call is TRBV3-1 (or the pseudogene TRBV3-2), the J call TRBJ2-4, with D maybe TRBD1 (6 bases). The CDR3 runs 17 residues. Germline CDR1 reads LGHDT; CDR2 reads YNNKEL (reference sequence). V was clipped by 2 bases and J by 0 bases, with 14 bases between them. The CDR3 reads CASSQLQGTIAKNIQYF. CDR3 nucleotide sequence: TGTGCCAGCAGCCAACTACAGGGAACAATAGCCAAAAACATTCAGTACTTC.

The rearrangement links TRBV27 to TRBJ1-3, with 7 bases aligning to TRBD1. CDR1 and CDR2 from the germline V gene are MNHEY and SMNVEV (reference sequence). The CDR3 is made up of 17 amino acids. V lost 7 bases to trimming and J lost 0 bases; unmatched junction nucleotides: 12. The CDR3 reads CASTNMDRLFSGNTIYF. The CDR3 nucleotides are TGTGCCAGCACCAACATGGACAGGCTGTTCTCTGGAAACACCATATATTTT.

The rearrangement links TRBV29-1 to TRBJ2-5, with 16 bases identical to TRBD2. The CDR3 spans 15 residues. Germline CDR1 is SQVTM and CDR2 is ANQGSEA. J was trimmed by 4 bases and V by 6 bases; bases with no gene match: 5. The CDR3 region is CSVRGLAGGLETQYF. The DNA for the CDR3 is TGCAGCGTGCGGGGACTAGCGGGAGGGCTAGAGACCCAGTACTTC.

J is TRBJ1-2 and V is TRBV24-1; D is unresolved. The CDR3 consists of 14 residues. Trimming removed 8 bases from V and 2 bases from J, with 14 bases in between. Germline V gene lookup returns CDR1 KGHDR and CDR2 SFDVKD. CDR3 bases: TGTGCCACCAAACCTTCGGGAACCAACTATGGCTACACCTTC. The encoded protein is CATKPSGTNYGYTF.

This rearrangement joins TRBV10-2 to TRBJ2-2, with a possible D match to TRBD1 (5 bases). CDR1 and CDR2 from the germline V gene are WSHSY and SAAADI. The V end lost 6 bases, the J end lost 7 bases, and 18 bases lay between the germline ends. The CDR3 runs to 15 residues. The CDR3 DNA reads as TGCGCCAGCAGAAAGGTCGGACATTCGGGCGGGGAGCTGTTTTTT. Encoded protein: CASRKVGHSGGELFF.

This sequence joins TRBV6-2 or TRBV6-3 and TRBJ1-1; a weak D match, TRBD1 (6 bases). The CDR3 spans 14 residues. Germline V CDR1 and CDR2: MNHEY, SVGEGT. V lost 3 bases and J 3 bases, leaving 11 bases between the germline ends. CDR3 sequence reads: CASSYDRIYTEAFF. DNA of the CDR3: TGTGCCAGCAGTTATGACAGGATCTACACTGAAGCTTTCTTT.

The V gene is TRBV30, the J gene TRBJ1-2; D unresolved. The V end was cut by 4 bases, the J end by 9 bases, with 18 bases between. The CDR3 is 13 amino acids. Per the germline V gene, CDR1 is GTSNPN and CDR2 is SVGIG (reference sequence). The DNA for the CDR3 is TGTGCCTGGACAGGCAATGACCGAGTTCGCTACACCTTC. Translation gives CAWTGNDRVRYTF. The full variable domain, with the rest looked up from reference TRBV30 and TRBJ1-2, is SQTIHQWPATLVQPVGSPLSLECTVEGTSNPNLYWYRQAAGRGLQLLFYSVGIGQISSEVPQNLSASRPQDRQFILSSKKLLLSDSGFYLCAWTGNDRVRYTFGSGTRLTVV.

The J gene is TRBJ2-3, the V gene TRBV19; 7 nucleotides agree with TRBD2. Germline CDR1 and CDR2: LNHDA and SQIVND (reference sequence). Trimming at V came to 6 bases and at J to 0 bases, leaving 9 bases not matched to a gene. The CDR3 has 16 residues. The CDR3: CASRDQRGGSTDTQYF. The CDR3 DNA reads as TGTGCCAGTAGGGACCAGCGGGGAGGAAGCACAGATACGCAGTATTTT.

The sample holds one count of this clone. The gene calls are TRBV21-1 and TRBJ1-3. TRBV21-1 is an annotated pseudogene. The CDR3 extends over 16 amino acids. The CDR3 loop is CASSKGGRARGNTIYF. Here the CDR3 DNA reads TGTGCCAGCAGCAAAGGGGGGAGGGCGCGGGGAAACACCATATATTTT.

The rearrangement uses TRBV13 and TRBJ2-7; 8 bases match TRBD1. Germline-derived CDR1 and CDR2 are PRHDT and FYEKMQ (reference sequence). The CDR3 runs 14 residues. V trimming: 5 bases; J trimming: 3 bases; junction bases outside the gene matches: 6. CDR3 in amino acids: CASSDRGSGYEQYF. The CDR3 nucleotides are TGTGCCAGCAGCGACAGGGGATCAGGCTACGAGCAGTACTTC.

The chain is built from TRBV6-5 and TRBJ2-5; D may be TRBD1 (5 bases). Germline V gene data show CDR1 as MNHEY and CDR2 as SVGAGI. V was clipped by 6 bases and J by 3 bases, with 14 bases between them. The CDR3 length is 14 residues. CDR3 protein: CASRSPTGKETQYF. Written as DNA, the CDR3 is TGTGCCAGCAGGTCCCCCACAGGAAAAGAGACCCAGTACTTC.

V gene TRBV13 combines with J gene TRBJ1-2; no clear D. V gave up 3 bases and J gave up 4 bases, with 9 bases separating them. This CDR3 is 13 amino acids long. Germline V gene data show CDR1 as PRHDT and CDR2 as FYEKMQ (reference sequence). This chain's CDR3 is CASSFEGIYGYTF. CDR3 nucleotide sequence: TGTGCCAGCAGCTTTGAGGGTATCTATGGCTACACCTTC.